The 11 T cell receptor beta chains below all came from one sample that was sequenced in a study of cytomegalovirus exposure and HLA in healthy donors. This table comes from immunoSEQ multiplex PCR, and its TCRdb copy is limited to in-frame clones, with some not included. The table has some 230,000 clones, 75% to 95% seen once; the top ten hold 1% to 1.2%. The material sequenced was PBMCs. The receptors here all came from a woman between 18 and 30 years old in good health and CMV-seronegative.

Note on this clone: The same CDR3 is also encoded by other DNA sequences in this sample. V gene TRBV6-1 combines with J gene TRBJ2-5; no firm D call. The CDR3 sequence is 12 residues long. From germline, CDR1 is MNHNS and CDR2 SASEGT. V shed 2 bases and J shed 5 bases, with 6 bases lying between them. CDR3 bases: TGTGCCAGCAGTGAAACCCGGGAGACCCAGTACTTC. Amino acids: CASSETRETQYF.

In DNA form, the CDR3 reads TGTGCCTGGAGTATAGCGGGAGGTCCTTACGAGCAGTACTTC. Its translation is CAWSIAGGPYEQYF. This sequence joins TRBV30 and TRBJ2-7, with 10 bases aligning to TRBD2. Unmatched junction bases numbered 5, after V lost 2 bases and J lost 4 bases. This CDR3 has 14 amino acids. The germline gives CDR1 GTSNPN, CDR2 SVGIG (reference sequence).

This clone was observed a single time. The V and J genes are TRBV7-2 and TRBJ2-7; D is unresolved. The germline V gene encodes CDR1 SGHTA and CDR2 FQGNSA. The CDR3 consists of 12 residues. V dropped 1 base and J dropped 4 bases, with 5 bases sitting between them. The CDR3 coding sequence is TGTGCCAGCAGCTTAGACCAGTACGAGCAGTACTTC. This sequence encodes CASSLDQYEQYF.

This rearrangement joins TRBV5-4 to TRBJ2-1; TRBD2 agrees at 11 bases. With V trimmed by 5 bases and J by 5 bases, 3 bases remained unmatched. Germline V CDR1 and CDR2: SGHNT, YYREEE (reference sequence). This CDR3 has 14 amino acids. The CDR3 loop is CASRTSGTDNEQFF. CDR3 coding DNA: TGTGCCAGCAGGACTAGCGGGACCGACAATGAGCAGTTCTTC. The full variable domain, completed using reference TRBV5-4 and TRBJ2-1, is ETGVTQSPTHLIKTRGQQVTLRCSSQSGHNTVSWYQQALGQGPQFIFQYYREEENGRGNFPPRFSGLQFPNYSSELNVNALELDDSALYLCASRTSGTDNEQFFGPGTRLTVL.

The rearrangement uses TRBV30 and TRBJ1-2; D is perhaps TRBD1 (5 bases). The CDR3 is made up of 14 amino acids. V shed 0 bases and J shed 4 bases, with 12 bases lying between them. Germline CDR1 GTSNPN, CDR2 SVGIG (reference sequence). CDR3 region: CAWSVTGLPYGYTF. CDR3 DNA: TGTGCCTGGAGTGTAACAGGTCTGCCCTATGGCTACACCTTC.

V usage is TRBV9 and J usage is TRBJ2-2, with TRBD2 matching over 10 bases. V dropped 3 bases and J dropped 0; count of bases not matched to a gene: 8. The CDR3 spans 18 residues. Germline V gene sequence: CDR1 SGDLS, CDR2 YYNGEE. CDR3 sequence (DNA): TGTGCCAGCAGCGCCCGCCTAGCGGGAGCCTCGAACACCGGGGAGCTGTTTTTT. It specifies CASSARLAGASNTGELFF.

The chain links TRBV30 to TRBJ2-7; the match to TRBD2 covers 9 bases. The CDR3 totals 15 residues. J lost 5 bases, V lost 0 bases, and 8 bases had no gene match. Germline V gene data show CDR1 as GTSNPN and CDR2 as SVGIG (reference sequence). The CDR3 sequence is CAWSVGHSGSDEQYF. CDR3 nucleotides: TGTGCCTGGAGTGTAGGACATAGCGGGAGTGACGAGCAGTACTTC.

A single count supports this clone. V gene TRBV5-1 combines with J gene TRBJ2-1, with 7 bases matching TRBD2. Per germline, CDR1 SGHRS and CDR2 YFSETQ. The CDR3 has 16 residues. Trimming cost V 0 bases and J 9 bases; bases outside gene matches: 12. The CDR3 protein is CASSLAIGLDWGEQFF. CDR3 in DNA: TGCGCCAGCAGCTTGGCCATTGGACTAGACTGGGGTGAGCAGTTCTTC. Using reference TRBV5-1 and TRBJ2-1 for the parts outside the CDR3, the full variable domain is KAGVTQTPRYLIKTRGQQVTLSCSPISGHRSVSWYQQTPGQGLQFLFEYFSETQRNKGNFPGRFSGRQFSNSRSEMNVSTLELGDSALYLCASSLAIGLDWGEQFFGPGTRLTVL.

The chain is built from TRBV5-1 and TRBJ2-1; 9 bases fit TRBD1. The CDR3 is 15 residues long. Germline V gives CDR1 SGHRS, CDR2 YFSETQ. The trim removed 3 bases at V and 3 bases at J, leaving 4 bases unmatched. The CDR3 DNA reads as TGCGCCAGCAGCTGGACAGGGGACCTCTACAATGAGCAGTTCTTC. Translation: CASSWTGDLYNEQFF. Drawing the rest from reference TRBV5-1 and TRBJ2-1, the complete variable domain is KAGVTQTPRYLIKTRGQQVTLSCSPISGHRSVSWYQQTPGQGLQFLFEYFSETQRNKGNFPGRFSGRQFSNSRSEMNVSTLELGDSALYLCASSWTGDLYNEQFFGPGTRLTVL.

The rearrangement uses TRBV9 and TRBJ2-2; 7 nucleotides line up with TRBD2. The germline V gene has CDR1 SGDLS and CDR2 YYNGEE. This CDR3 is built from 16 residues. V shed 4 bases and J 0 bases; nucleotides not matched to a gene: 6. The DNA of the CDR3 is TGTGCCAGCAGCTCCTGGGGGGGAGCGAACACCGGGGAGCTGTTTTTT. Translated, it gives CASSSWGGANTGELFF.

V is TRBV27 and J is TRBJ1-1; TRBD1 might be the D (5 bases). V was trimmed by 2 bases and J by 1 base, leaving 8 bases between them. This CDR3 spans 14 amino acids. CDR1 MNHEY and CDR2 SMNVEV come from the germline V gene (reference sequence). In DNA, the CDR3 is TGTGCCAGCAGTTTAGTAGGGGCGAACACTGAAGCTTTCTTT. It translates to CASSLVGANTEAFF.